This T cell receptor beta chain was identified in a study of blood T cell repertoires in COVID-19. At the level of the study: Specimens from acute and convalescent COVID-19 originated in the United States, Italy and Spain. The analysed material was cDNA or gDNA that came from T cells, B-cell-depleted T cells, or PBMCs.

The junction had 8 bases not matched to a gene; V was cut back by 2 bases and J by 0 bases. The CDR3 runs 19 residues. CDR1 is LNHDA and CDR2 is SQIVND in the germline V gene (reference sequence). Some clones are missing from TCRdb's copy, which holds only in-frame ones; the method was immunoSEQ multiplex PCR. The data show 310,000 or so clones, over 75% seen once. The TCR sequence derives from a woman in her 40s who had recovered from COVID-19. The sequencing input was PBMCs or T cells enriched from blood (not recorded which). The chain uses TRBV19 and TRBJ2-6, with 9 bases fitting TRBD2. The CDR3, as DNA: TGTGCCAGTAGTATAAATGCAGCGGGGGGAATCTCTGGGGCCAACGTCCTGACTTTC. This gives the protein CASSINAAGGISGANVLTF.